The 5 T cell receptor beta chains below come from one sample, sequenced in a study of T-cell reconstitution after alpha-beta-depleted transplantation in children. Unique molecular identifiers were incorporated during preparation of the TCRbeta library. One entry per CDR3 protein results from TCRdb running MiXCR on the PCR reads. The sample contains 500,000 to 650,000 distinct CDR3 sequences, 13% of which appear only once. Material: PBMCs, mostly from graft donor cells, obtained 360 days after TCRalphabeta/CD19-depleted stem cell transplant. The receptors shown here come from a male patient between 10 and 17 years old who had a stem cell transplant for acute myeloid leukemia, so the T cells may come from the graft donor.

This clonotype was detected only a few times. The gene calls are TRBV29-1 and TRBJ1-1; D gene ambiguous. Germline CDR1 is SQVTM and CDR2 is ANQGSEA. The CDR3 totals 17 residues. V lost 0 bases and J 0 bases, leaving 17 bases between the germline ends. CDR3 in DNA: TGCAGCGTTGAAGATAAGGAACGGAGGCTCATGAACACTGAAGCTTTCTTT. Protein sequence: CSVEDKERRLMNTEAFF.

This clonotype was observed at least ten times. The gene calls are TRBV28 and TRBJ2-3, with D perhaps TRBD2 (6 bases). The V end lost 3 bases, the J end lost 0 bases, and 13 bases lay between the germline ends. Germline CDR1 reads MDHEN; CDR2 reads SYDVKM. This CDR3 spans 16 amino acids. CDR3 sequence: CASSFMSGGSTDTQYF. DNA for the CDR3: TGTGCCAGCAGTTTCATGTCCGGGGGAAGCACAGATACGCAGTATTTT. Complete variable domain (other parts from reference TRBV28 and TRBJ2-3): DVKVTQSSRYLVKRTGEKVFLECVQDMDHENMFWYRQDPGLGLRLIYFSYDVKMKEKGDIPEGYSVSREKKERFSLILESASTNQTSMYLCASSFMSGGSTDTQYFGPGTRLTVL.

The rearrangement uses TRBV7-3 and TRBJ2-4; no firm D call. The germline V gene encodes CDR1 SGHTA and CDR2 FQGTGA. The V end was cut by 4 bases, the J end by 0 bases, with 13 bases between. This CDR3 has 16 residues. CDR3 region: CASSSESVVAKNIQYF. The CDR3, as DNA: TGTGCCAGCAGCTCGGAATCCGTAGTAGCCAAAAACATTCAGTACTTC.

This clonotype was seen more than once but under ten times. This sequence joins TRBV20-1 and TRBJ2-7; D ambiguous. The length of the CDR3 is 8 residues. Germline assignment: CDR1 DFQATT and CDR2 SNEGSKA (reference sequence). In nucleotides, the CDR3 is TGCAGGGAAAACGAGCAGTACTTC. Amino acid sequence: CRENEQYF.

The table lists this clonotype with many counts. J is TRBJ1-5 and V is TRBV7-9; 8 nucleotides match TRBD1. V lost 3 bases to trimming and J lost 0 bases; unmatched junction nucleotides: 4. This CDR3 is 16 amino acids long. Germline V gives CDR1 SEHNR, CDR2 FQNEAQ (reference sequence). The CDR3 bases are TGTGCCAGCAGCTTTGGACAGGGAGATAGCAATCAGCCCCAGCATTTT. Amino acids: CASSFGQGDSNQPQHF.